These 9 T cell receptor beta chains came from one sample sequenced in a study of blood T cells in healthy people across ages. A sample-barcoded 5' primer and a J-beta primer mix were used in a second PCR of roughly 7 to 11 cycles. TCRdb itself ran the 5' RACE reads through MiXCR, one entry per CDR3 protein. The sample consists of 1.5 million or so distinct CDR3 sequences, around 42% of them appearing once. The source material was blood. The receptors originated from a woman under 30 in good health.

The genes are TRBV2 and TRBJ1-6, with D possibly being TRBD1 (6 bases). V was pared by 6 bases and J by 0 bases, with 24 bases between. The CDR3 totals 20 residues. Germline loops: CDR1 SNHLY, CDR2 FYNNEI. CDR3 DNA: TGTGCCAGCAGGAGCAACCGGGGCAGGGGTCTGAGCTCCTATAATTCACCCCTCCACTTT. Residues: CASRSNRGRGLSSYNSPLHF.

The chain has TRBV4-1 and TRBJ2-1; possibly TRBD1 or TRBD2 for D (5 bases each). The V and J ends lost 0 bases and 13 bases respectively, with 16 bases between them. Germline CDR1 and CDR2: MGHRA and YSYEKL. The CDR3 totals 14 residues. The CDR3 coding sequence is TGCGCCAGCAGCCAAGAAGGCCGAGGGGAGACCCAGTTCTTC. Amino acid sequence: CASSQEGRGETQFF.

This clonotype appeared a single time. V is TRBV15 and J is TRBJ2-1; 10 bases align to TRBD2. This CDR3 is 21 amino acids long. V gave up 1 base and J gave up 1 base; unmatched junction bases: 16. Germline V gene lookup returns CDR1 LNHNV and CDR2 YYDKDF (reference sequence). The CDR3 sequence: CATSRVPGTSVGGESYNEQFF. CDR3 DNA: TGTGCCACCAGCAGAGTTCCGGGGACTAGCGTTGGGGGGGAGTCCTACAATGAGCAGTTCTTC.

This clonotype occurred a few times. V gene TRBV20-1 combines with J gene TRBJ2-3, with 9 bases aligning to TRBD2. Germline assignment: CDR1 DFQATT and CDR2 SNEGSKA (reference sequence). This CDR3 has 17 residues. The ends lost 6 bases at V and 0 bases at J; junction bases unmatched: 13. The CDR3 loop reads CSAPLGVAGASTDTQYF. CDR3 nucleotide sequence: TGCAGTGCCCCCCTCGGAGTAGCGGGAGCTAGCACAGATACGCAGTATTTT.

This clonotype was detected only once. CDR3: CASVRSRGGEETQYF. The CDR3 DNA follows: TGTGCTAGTGTCCGATCAAGGGGGGGGGAAGAGACCCAGTACTTC. This chain connects TRBV12-5 to TRBJ2-5, with D possibly being TRBD2 (7 bases). Germline V gene data show CDR1 as LGHNT and CDR2 as FRNRAP. V was cut by 7 bases and J by 3 bases, with 18 bases left in between. CDR3 size: 15 residues.

This clonotype showed up just a few times. This rearrangement joins TRBV14 to TRBJ2-1; D remains ambiguous. Looked up from germline, CDR1 is SGHDN and CDR2 is FVKESK. There are 14 residues in the CDR3. The V end was cut by 2 bases, the J end by 7 bases, with 12 bases between. The CDR3 protein is CASSQPMGWNEQFF. DNA of the CDR3: TGTGCCAGCAGCCAACCCATGGGGTGGAATGAGCAGTTCTTC.

The chain carries TRBV6-5 and TRBJ2-1, with D perhaps matching TRBD2 (6 bases). Trimming removed 1 base from V and 8 bases from J, with 6 bases in between. Looked up from germline, CDR1 is MNHEY and CDR2 is SVGAGI. The CDR3 is made up of 12 amino acids. The CDR3 DNA sequence: TGTGCCAGCAGTTACTGGGGGGATGAGCAGTTCTTC. It translates to CASSYWGDEQFF.

This sequence joins TRBV6-5 and TRBJ1-2; a weak D match, TRBD1 (5 bases). Germline assignment: CDR1 MNHEY and CDR2 SVGAGI. The V gene lost 2 bases and the J gene lost 4 bases, with 14 bases spanning the gap. The CDR3 sequence is 15 residues long. For the CDR3, the DNA is TGTGCCAGCAGTTACGGGACGGATGATATCTATGGCTACACCTTC. This sequence encodes CASSYGTDDIYGYTF.

Only a few counts were recorded for this clonotype. The genes are TRBV20-1 and TRBJ2-2, with D perhaps TRBD2 (5 bases). The CDR3 sequence is 13 residues long. Trimming left V 5 bases short and J 3 bases short, with 10 bases between. CDR1 is DFQATT, CDR2 SNEGSKA, per germline (reference sequence). The CDR3 protein is CSARGMDTGELFF. The CDR3 bases are TGCAGTGCTCGGGGAATGGACACCGGGGAGCTGTTTTTT.